What follows describes a single TCR beta chain. The CDR3 sequence is 15 residues long. Germline V lookup: CDR1 MGHRA, CDR2 YSYEKL. V was clipped by 1 base and J by 5 bases, with 14 bases between them. Here immunoSEQ multiplex PCR was the method, and the copy in TCRdb shows in-frame clones only, minus some. This table holds around 80,000 clones, approximately 86% found once. This sample stems from a study of PD-L1 blockade in urothelial cancer. Source: PBMCs, taken around atezolizumab (anti-PD-L1) treatment. This sequence joins TRBV4-1 and TRBJ2-5; the D gene is possibly TRBD1 (6 bases). This TCR was recovered from a woman aged 70 to 79 with urothelial cancer. Here the CDR3 reads CASSQVGGFEETQYF. Here the CDR3 DNA reads TGCGCCAGCAGCCAAGTAGGGGGATTTGAGGAGACCCAGTACTTC.